The clone carrying this T cell receptor (beta chain) occurred a few times. Its target is unknown. The data were produced by immunoSEQ multiplex PCR, yet TCRdb's version contains in-frame clones alone and is incomplete. The data contain roughly 11,000 clones, around four fifths of them singletons. The data were taken from a study of OX40 agonist ivuxolimab in advanced cancers. Study context: Age averaged 60 years (range 23 to 79), and around 87% were male.

General study findings and limits: At doses 0.1 to 3.0 mg/kg, CD4+ and CD8+ clones expanded.

The sequenced sample was CD4+ or CD8+ T cells sorted from blood, obtained in a trial of the OX40 agonist ivuxolimab. This receptor was identified in an adult with an advanced solid tumor such as melanoma, head and neck, liver or kidney cancer.

The CDR3 here is CASSKTTGGRRYGYTF. The CDR3 DNA sequence: TGTGCCAGCAGCAAAACGACAGGGGGTCGCCGCTATGGCTACACCTTC. The chain is built from TRBV7-9 and TRBJ1-2; TRBD1 matches at 9 bases. V gave up 5 bases and J gave up 4 bases; unmatched junction bases: 11. Looked up from germline, CDR1 is SEHNR and CDR2 is FQNEAQ (reference sequence). The CDR3 is 16 amino acids.